This TCR beta chain was profiled in a study of human T cells and chemical hapten exposure. About the research overall: Patients additionally received therapeutic doses of diphenylcyclopropenone on the scalp once a week, and this continued throughout the approximately 23-week study. Notes on the study in general: Versus controls, significantly more large CDR3 similarity clusters arose from expanded TCRs.

Individual cDNA molecules in this library carried unique molecular identifiers. TCRdb redid the calling of the RACE reads with MiXCR, one entry per CDR3 protein. The sample has about 54,000 distinct CDR3 sequences, over 9.5% seen once; the top ten hold under 2%. This clonotype was counted only a few times. What it binds is not known. Noted time point: patch test 2, 6 weeks after DPC sensitization. As to treatment: therapeutic diphenylcyclopropenone sensitization with weekly scalp DPC. Blood draws preceded each patch test application. CDR3 length: 19 amino acids. Germline CDR1 reads DFQATT; CDR2 reads SNEGSKA (reference sequence). The V gene lost 3 bases and the J gene lost 0 bases, with 24 bases spanning the gap.

The starting material was whole blood, obtained in connection with sensitization to the hapten diphenylcyclopropenone (DPC). This chain connects TRBV20-1 to TRBJ1-5, with D maybe TRBD1 (5 bases). This TCR was sampled from a woman between 45 and 60 years old with alopecia areata. Some clones in this sample may be carry-over from other donors' samples. CDR3 amino acids: CSARGRGVGRINSNQPQHF. In nucleotides, the CDR3 is TGCAGTGCTAGGGGACGAGGGGTCGGCCGGATTAATAGCAATCAGCCCCAGCATTTT.